Described below is a single T cell receptor beta chain sequence and its context. Its target is unknown. The sample is drawn from a study of T cell responses to AZD1222 COVID-19 vaccine. The study, taken as a whole, reports: The repertoires were collected only after the peak T cell response.

This CDR3 has 15 residues. Trimming cost V 7 bases and J 8 bases, with 23 bases left between them. CDR1 is MDHEN and CDR2 is SYDVKM in the germline V gene. The method was immunoSEQ multiplex PCR; TCRdb's version includes in-frame clones alone and lacks a portion of them. This table holds around 80,000 clones, approximately 83% found once. V is TRBV28 and J is TRBJ1-1; D possibly corresponds to TRBD1 (6 bases). The sample in question was peripheral blood, obtained 28 days after the second AZD1222 dose. The sequence was collected from an adult who received the AZD1222 COVID-19 vaccine. The CDR3 reads CASTTQGTGREEAFF. The CDR3 nucleotides are TGTGCCAGCACCACGCAGGGGACCGGGAGGGAGGAAGCTTTCTTT. The entire variable domain, with the rest obtained from reference TRBV28 and TRBJ1-1, is as follows: DVKVTQSSRYLVKRTGEKVFLECVQDMDHENMFWYRQDPGLGLRLIYFSYDVKMKEKGDIPEGYSVSREKKERFSLILESASTNQTSMYLCASTTQGTGREEAFFGQGTRLTVV.